Listed below are T cell receptor beta chains from one sample, sequenced in a study of CD8+ T cells in alopecia areata. Repertoires were generated with immunoSEQ multiplex PCR, while TCRdb's copy carries only in-frame clones and drops some. Of over 100,000 clones in the sample, 49% are singletons; the top ten hold roughly 20%. This sample comprised CD8+ T cells sorted from blood, obtained at week 0. All receptors derive from a human donor with alopecia areata. The CDR3 runs from the conserved cysteine through the conserved F or W. A D gene is named only where the DNA matches it firmly. Some rows have no size entry. The others give once, few or many, or a class for an expanded clone.

V gene: TRBV2
D gene: -
clone size: -
J gene: TRBJ2-4
CDR3 protein: CASNHRDILHKNIQYF
CDR3 DNA: TGTGCCAGCAACCACCGGGACATACTCCACAAAAACATTCAGTACTTC

V gene: TRBV7-9
D gene: -
clone size: -
J gene: TRBJ2-2
CDR3 protein: CASSSPGQLAGELFF
CDR3 DNA: TGTGCCAGCAGCTCGCCTGGACAGCTCGCCGGGGAGCTGTTTTTT

V gene: TRBV13
D gene: TRBD2
clone size: -
J gene: TRBJ2-3
CDR3 protein: CASSDPSGGITDTQYF
CDR3 DNA: TGTGCCAGCAGCGACCCTAGCGGGGGGATCACAGATACGCAGTATTTT

V gene: TRBV5-1
D gene: TRBD1
clone size: -
J gene: TRBJ2-7
CDR3 protein: CASSGDSDAYEQYF
CDR3 DNA: TGCGCCAGCAGCGGGGACAGCGACGCCTACGAGCAGTACTTC

V gene: TRBV6-5
D gene: TRBD2
clone size: -
J gene: TRBJ2-5
CDR3 protein: CASSRLAEETQYF
CDR3 DNA: TGTGCCAGCAGTAGACTAGCGGAAGAGACCCAGTACTTC

V gene: TRBV4-1
D gene: TRBD2
clone size: -
J gene: TRBJ2-3
CDR3 protein: CASSSGAGGPTDTQYF
CDR3 DNA: TGCGCCAGCAGCTCCGGGGCGGGGGGGCCCACAGATACGCAGTATTTT

V gene: TRBV30
D gene: -
clone size: few
J gene: TRBJ1-5
CDR3 protein: CAWSLTGSNQPQHF
CDR3 DNA: TGTGCCTGGAGCCTCACAGGGAGCAATCAGCCCCAGCATTTT

V gene: TRBV2
D gene: TRBD2
clone size: few
J gene: TRBJ2-7
CDR3 protein: CASVAGGSMISYEQYF
CDR3 DNA: TGTGCCAGCGTGGCGGGGGGCTCCATGATCTCCTACGAGCAGTACTTC

V gene: TRBV19
D gene: -
clone size: few
J gene: TRBJ2-6
CDR3 protein: CASSARGAGANVLTF
CDR3 DNA: TGTGCCAGTAGTGCACGGGGGGCCGGGGCCAACGTCCTGACTTTC

V gene: TRBV2
D gene: -
clone size: few
J gene: TRBJ2-2
CDR3 protein: CASSGGPQDTGELFF
CDR3 DNA: TGTGCCAGCAGTGGGGGGCCCCAAGACACCGGGGAGCTGTTTTTT

V gene: TRBV21-1
D gene: -
clone size: few
J gene: TRBJ2-4
CDR3 protein: CASSFLLGQNIQYF
CDR3 DNA: TGTGCCAGCAGCTTTTTACTGGGCCAAAACATTCAGTACTTC

V gene: TRBV30
D gene: -
clone size: few
J gene: TRBJ1-5
CDR3 protein: CAWSPGFGQPQHF
CDR3 DNA: TGTGCCTGGAGCCCCGGATTCGGTCAGCCCCAGCATTTT